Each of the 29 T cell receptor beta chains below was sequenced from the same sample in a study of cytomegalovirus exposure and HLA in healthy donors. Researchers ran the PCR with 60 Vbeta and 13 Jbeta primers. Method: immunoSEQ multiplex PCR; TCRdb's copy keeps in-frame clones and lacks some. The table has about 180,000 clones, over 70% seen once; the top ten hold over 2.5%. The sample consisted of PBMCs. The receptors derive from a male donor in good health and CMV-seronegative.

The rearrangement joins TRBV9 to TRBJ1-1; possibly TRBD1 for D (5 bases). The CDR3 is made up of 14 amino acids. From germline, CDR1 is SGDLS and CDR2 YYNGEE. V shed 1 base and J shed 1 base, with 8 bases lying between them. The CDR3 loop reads CASSVQGGNTEAFF. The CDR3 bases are TGTGCCAGCAGCGTACAGGGAGGGAACACTGAAGCTTTCTTT.

CDR3 in DNA: TGTGCCATCAGTGAGACAGGGTCTGGGGCCAACGTCCTGACTTTC. Encoded protein: CAISETGSGANVLTF. V and J are TRBV10-3 and TRBJ2-6, with a weak D call TRBD1 (6 bases). The CDR3 runs 15 residues. Germline loops: CDR1 ENHRY, CDR2 SYGVKD. V was clipped by 2 bases and J by 1 base, with 6 bases between them.

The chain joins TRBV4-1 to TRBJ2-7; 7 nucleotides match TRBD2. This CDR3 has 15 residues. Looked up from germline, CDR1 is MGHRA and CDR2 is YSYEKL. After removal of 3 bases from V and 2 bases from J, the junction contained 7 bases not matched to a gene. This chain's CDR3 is CASSQDERGTYEQYF. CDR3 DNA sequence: TGCGCCAGCAGCCAGGATGAGCGGGGCACCTACGAGCAGTACTTC.

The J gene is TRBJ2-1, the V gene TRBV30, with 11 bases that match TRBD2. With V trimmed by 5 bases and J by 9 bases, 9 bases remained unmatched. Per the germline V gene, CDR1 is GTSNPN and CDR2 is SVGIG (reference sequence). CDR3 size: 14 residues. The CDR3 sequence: CAWYTSGRTSEQFF. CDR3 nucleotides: TGTGCCTGGTACACTAGCGGGAGAACGTCTGAGCAGTTCTTC.

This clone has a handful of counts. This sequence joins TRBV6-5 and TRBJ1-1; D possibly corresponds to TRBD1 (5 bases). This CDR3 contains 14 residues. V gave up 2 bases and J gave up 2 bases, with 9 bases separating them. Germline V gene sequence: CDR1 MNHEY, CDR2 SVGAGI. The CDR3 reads CASSYQGGNTEAFF. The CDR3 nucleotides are TGTGCCAGCAGTTACCAGGGAGGAAACACTGAAGCTTTCTTT.

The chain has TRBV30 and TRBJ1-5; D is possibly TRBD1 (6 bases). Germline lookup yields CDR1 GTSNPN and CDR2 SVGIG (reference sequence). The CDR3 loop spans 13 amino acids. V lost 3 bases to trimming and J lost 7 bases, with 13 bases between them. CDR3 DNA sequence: TGTGCCTGGAGCCACAGGGAACAACAGCCCCAGCATTTT. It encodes CAWSHREQQPQHF.

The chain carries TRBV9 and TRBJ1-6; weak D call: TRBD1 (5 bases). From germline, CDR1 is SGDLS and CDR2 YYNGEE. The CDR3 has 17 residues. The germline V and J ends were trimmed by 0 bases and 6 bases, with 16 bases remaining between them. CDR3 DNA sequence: TGTGCCAGCAGCGTAGGAAAGGGGCACACCAGTAATTCACCCCTCCACTTT. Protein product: CASSVGKGHTSNSPLHF.

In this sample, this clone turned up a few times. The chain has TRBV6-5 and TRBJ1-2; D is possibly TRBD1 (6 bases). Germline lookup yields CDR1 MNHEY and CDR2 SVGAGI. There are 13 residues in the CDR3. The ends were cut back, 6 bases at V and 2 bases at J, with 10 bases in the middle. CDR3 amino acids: CASSTGTNYGYTF. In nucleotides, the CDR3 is TGTGCCAGCAGCACCGGGACAAACTATGGCTACACCTTC.

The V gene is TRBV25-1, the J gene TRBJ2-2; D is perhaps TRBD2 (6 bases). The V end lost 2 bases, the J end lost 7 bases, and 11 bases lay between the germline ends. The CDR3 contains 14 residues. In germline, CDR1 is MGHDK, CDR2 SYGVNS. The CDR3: CASSEAGGFGELFF. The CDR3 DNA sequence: TGTGCCAGCAGTGAAGCCGGAGGGTTCGGGGAGCTGTTTTTT.

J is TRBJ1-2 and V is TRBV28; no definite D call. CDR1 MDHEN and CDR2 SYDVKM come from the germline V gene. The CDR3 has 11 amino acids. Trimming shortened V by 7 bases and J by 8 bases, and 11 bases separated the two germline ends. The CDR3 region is CASINSRGYTF. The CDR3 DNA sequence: TGTGCCAGCATTAATTCGCGGGGCTACACCTTC.

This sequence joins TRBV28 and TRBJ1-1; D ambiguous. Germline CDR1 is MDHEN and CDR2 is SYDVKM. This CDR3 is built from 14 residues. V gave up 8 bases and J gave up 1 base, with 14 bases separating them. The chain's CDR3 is CASRTIGENTEAFF. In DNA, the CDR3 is TGTGCCAGCCGAACAATTGGTGAGAACACTGAAGCTTTCTTT.

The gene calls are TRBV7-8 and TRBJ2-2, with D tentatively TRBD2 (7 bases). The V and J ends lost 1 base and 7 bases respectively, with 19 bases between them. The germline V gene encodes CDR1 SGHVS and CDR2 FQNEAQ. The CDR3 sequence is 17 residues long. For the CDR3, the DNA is TGTGCCAGCAGCTTAGGGGCGGGGGCGATAAGGAACGGGGAGCTGTTTTTT. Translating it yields CASSLGAGAIRNGELFF.

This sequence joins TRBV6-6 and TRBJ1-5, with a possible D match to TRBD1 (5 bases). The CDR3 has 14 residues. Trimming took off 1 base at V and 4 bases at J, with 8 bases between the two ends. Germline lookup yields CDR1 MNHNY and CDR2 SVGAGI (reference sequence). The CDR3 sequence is CASSYWGQNQPQHF. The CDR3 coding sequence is TGTGCCAGCAGTTACTGGGGCCAAAATCAGCCCCAGCATTTT.

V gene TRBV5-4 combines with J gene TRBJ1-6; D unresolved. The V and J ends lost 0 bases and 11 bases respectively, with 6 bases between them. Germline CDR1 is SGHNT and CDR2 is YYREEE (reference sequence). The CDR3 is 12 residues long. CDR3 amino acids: CASSLGPPPLHF. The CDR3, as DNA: TGTGCCAGCAGCTTGGGTCCTCCACCCCTCCACTTT.

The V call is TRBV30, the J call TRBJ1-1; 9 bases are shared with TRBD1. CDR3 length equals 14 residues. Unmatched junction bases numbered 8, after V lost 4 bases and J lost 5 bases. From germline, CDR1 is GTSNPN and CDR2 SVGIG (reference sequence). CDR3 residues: CAWTPDRGATEAFF. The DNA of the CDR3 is TGTGCCTGGACCCCGGACAGGGGTGCAACTGAAGCTTTCTTT.

This chain's CDR3 is CASGLGQGVNIQYF. CDR3 DNA: TGCGCCAGCGGACTGGGGCAGGGGGTAAACATTCAGTACTTC. This sequence joins TRBV23-1 and TRBJ2-4; 7 bases align to TRBD1. TRBV23-1 is given ORF status, its function remaining uncertain. The CDR3 consists of 14 residues. V trimming: 8 bases; J trimming: 6 bases; junction bases outside the gene matches: 10.

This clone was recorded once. This CDR3 is CASSLNGGSSYEQYF. The CDR3 DNA is TGCGCCAGCAGCTTGAACGGCGGGAGCTCCTACGAGCAGTACTTC. The gene calls are TRBV5-1 and TRBJ2-7; 7 bases are shared with TRBD2. Germline V gene sequence: CDR1 SGHRS, CDR2 YFSETQ. J gave up 0 bases and V 1 base, and 4 bases lay outside the gene matches. The CDR3 totals 15 residues.

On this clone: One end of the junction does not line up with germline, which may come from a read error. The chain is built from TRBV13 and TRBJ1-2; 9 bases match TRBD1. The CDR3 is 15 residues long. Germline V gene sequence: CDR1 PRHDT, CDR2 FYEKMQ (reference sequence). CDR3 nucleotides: TGTGCCAGCAGCCTAGGGGGGACAGGGAAGTCTGGCTACACCTTC. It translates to CASSLGGTGKSGYTF.

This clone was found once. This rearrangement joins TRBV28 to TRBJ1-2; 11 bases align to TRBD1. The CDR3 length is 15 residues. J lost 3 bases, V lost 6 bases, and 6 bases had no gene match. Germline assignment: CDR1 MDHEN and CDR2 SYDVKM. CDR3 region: CASSSPGQGDYGYTF. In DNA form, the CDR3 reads TGTGCCAGCAGCTCTCCGGGACAGGGGGACTATGGCTACACCTTC.

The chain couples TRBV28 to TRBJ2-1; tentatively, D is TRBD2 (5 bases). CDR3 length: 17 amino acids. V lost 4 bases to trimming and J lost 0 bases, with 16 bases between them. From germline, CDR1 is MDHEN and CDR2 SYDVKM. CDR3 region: CASSWPQAESSYNEQFF. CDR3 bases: TGTGCCAGCAGTTGGCCACAAGCGGAGAGCTCCTACAATGAGCAGTTCTTC.

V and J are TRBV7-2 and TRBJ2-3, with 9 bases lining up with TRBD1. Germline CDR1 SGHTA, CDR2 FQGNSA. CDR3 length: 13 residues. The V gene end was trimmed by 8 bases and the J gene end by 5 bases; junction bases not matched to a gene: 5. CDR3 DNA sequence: TGTGCCAGCCTTACAGGGGGCGGAGATACGCAGTATTTT. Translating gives CASLTGGGDTQYF.

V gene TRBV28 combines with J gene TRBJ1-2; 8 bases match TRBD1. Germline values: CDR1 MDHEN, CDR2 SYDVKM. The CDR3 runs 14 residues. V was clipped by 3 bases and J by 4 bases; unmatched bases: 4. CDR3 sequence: CASSLGQAAYGYTF. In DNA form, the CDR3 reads TGTGCCAGCAGTTTGGGACAGGCCGCCTATGGCTACACCTTC.

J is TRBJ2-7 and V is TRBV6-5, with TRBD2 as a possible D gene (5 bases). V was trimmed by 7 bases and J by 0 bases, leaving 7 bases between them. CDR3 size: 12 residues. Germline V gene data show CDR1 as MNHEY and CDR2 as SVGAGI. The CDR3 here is CASTGNSYEQYF. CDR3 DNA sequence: TGTGCCAGCACCGGGAACTCCTACGAGCAGTACTTC.

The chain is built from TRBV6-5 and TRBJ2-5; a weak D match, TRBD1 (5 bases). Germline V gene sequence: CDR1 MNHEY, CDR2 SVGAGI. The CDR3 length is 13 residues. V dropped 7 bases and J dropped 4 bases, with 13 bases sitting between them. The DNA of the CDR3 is TGTGCCAGCACCCCGACAGCTCGAGAGACCCAGTACTTC. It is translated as CASTPTARETQYF.

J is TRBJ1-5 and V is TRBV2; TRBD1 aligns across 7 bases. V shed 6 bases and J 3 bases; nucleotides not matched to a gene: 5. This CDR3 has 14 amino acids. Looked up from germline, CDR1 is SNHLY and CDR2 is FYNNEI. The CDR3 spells CASSPTGTNQPQHF. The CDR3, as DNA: TGTGCCAGCAGCCCGACAGGGACCAATCAGCCCCAGCATTTT.

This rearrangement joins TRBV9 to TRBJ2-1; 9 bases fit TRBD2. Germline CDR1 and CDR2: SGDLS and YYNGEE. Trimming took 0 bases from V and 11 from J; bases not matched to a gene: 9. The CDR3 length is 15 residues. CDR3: CASSVEGLAGNQQFF. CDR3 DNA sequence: TGTGCCAGCAGCGTAGAGGGGCTAGCGGGAAACCAGCAGTTCTTC.

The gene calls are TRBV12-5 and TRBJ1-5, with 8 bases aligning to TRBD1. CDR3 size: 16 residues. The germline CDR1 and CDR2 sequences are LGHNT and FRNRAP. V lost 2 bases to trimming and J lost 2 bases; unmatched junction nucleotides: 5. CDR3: CASGLQGAGGNQPQHF. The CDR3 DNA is TGTGCTAGTGGTTTGCAGGGGGCGGGCGGCAATCAGCCCCAGCATTTT.

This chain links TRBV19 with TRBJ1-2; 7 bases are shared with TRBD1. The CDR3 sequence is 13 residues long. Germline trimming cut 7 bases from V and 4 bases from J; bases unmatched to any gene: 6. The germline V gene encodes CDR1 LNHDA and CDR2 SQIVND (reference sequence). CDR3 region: CASNLGQSYGYTF. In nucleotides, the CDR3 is TGTGCCAGTAACCTGGGACAGAGCTATGGCTACACCTTC.

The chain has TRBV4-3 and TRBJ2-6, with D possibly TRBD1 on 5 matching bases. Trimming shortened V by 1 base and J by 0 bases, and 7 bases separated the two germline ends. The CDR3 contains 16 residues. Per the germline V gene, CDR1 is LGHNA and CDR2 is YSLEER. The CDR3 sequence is CASSQGQGSGANVLTF. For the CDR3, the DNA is TGCGCCAGCAGCCAAGGGCAGGGCTCTGGGGCCAACGTCCTGACTTTC.